The rows below give T cell receptor beta chains drawn from one sample of a study of CD8+ T cells in alopecia areata. Data came from immunoSEQ multiplex PCR; TCRdb stores just in-frame clones and leaves some out. Counted here are 120,000 to 150,000 clones, about 89% occurring once; the ten biggest clones make up about 16%. The material was CD8+ T cells sorted from blood, obtained at week 0. These receptors all stem from a human donor with alopecia areata. The CDR3 runs from the conserved cysteine through the conserved F or W. The order of the fields is J gene, V gene, clone size, D gene, CDR3 DNA, CDR3 protein. A D gene is named only where the DNA matches it firmly. Clone size is stated in some rows and not others, as once, few, many or a class when expanded.

TRBJ1-4 TRBV4-2 few NA TGTGCCAGCAGCCAAGGGATCCCAGGGAGTGAAAAACTGTTTTTT CASSQGIPGSEKLFF
TRBJ2-3 TRBV15 NA NA TGTGCCACCAGCAGAGAGTCGGGAGTAGATACGCAGTATTTT CATSRESGVDTQYF
TRBJ2-1 TRBV19 NA NA TGTGCCAGTAGTATAGCGGCTACCTACAATGAGCAGTTCTTC CASSIAATYNEQFF
TRBJ1-1 TRBV4-1 NA NA TGCGCCAGCAGCCAAGGTCCCGGGGGTGCGGCCACTGAAGCTTTCTTT CASSQGPGGAATEAFF
TRBJ1-6 TRBV6-5 NA NA TGTGCCAGCAGTTATCTGGATTTTTCACCCCTCCACTTT CASSYLDFSPLHF
TRBJ2-5 TRBV5-6 NA NA TGTGCCAGCAGCTTTGAAGAGACCCAGTACTTC CASSFEETQYF
TRBJ2-7 TRBV11-2 NA NA TGTGCCAGCAGCTTAGAGCCATTTTCCTCCTACGAGCAGTACTTC CASSLEPFSSYEQYF
TRBJ1-5 TRBV29-1 NA NA TGCAGCGTCGCTGATGGCAGGGATCATCAGCCCCAGCATTTT CSVADGRDHQPQHF
TRBJ1-1 TRBV4-1 NA NA TGCGCCAGCAGCCAAGCCGGGCACAACACTGAAGCTTTCTTT CASSQAGHNTEAFF
TRBJ1-1 TRBV29-1 NA NA TGCAGCGTTGATAAACCCACGCACACTGAAGCTTTCTTT CSVDKPTHTEAFF
TRBJ2-7 TRBV5-6 NA TRBD1 TGTGCCAGCAGCCCCGGGACAGGGGTACACGAGCAGTACTTC CASSPGTGVHEQYF
TRBJ2-1 TRBV19 NA NA TGTGCCAGTAGTATCACGGGCCTTATAAGCAATGAGCAGTTCTTC CASSITGLISNEQFF
TRBJ2-6 TRBV5-1 NA TRBD1 TGCGCCAGCAGCTACCCGGGACAGGGGGCTTCTGGGGCCAACGTCCTGACTTTC CASSYPGQGASGANVLTF
TRBJ2-7 TRBV16 NA NA TGTGCCAGCAGCCAATCTAAGGAGGAGCAGTACTTC CASSQSKEEQYF
TRBJ2-3 TRBV4-2 NA TRBD2 TGTGCCAGCAGCCAAGAGAGCGGGGGCACAGATACGCAGTATTTT CASSQESGGTDTQYF
TRBJ2-7 TRBV13 NA TRBD1 TGTGCCAGCAGCCAACGAGGGGACAGGCACGACGAGCAGTACTTC CASSQRGDRHDEQYF
TRBJ2-3 TRBV29-1 NA NA TGCAGCGTTGAGGGCACAGATACGCAGTATTTT CSVEGTDTQYF
TRBJ1-1 TRBV27 NA NA TGTGCCAGCAGCATTTATGTCGGCGCTGAAGCTTTCTTT CASSIYVGAEAFF
TRBJ2-3 TRBV27 NA NA TGTGCCAGCAGTTTTGTCCGGGCGACAGATACGCAGTATTTT CASSFVRATDTQYF
TRBJ2-3 TRBV4-2 NA NA TGTGCCAGCAGCCAAGATAGGCAGACGGCCTCGTTATGGGATACGCAGTATTTT CASSQDRQTASLWDTQYF
TRBJ1-2 TRBV6-1 NA NA TGTGCCAGCAGTGAAGGGGCGGAGTATGGCTACACCTTC CASSEGAEYGYTF
TRBJ2-7 TRBV6-5 NA NA TGTGCCAGCAGTTACGGCTTACAGGGCTACGAGCAGTACTTC CASSYGLQGYEQYF
TRBJ1-4 TRBV29-1 NA TRBD1 TGCAGCGTCCAACAGGGGTTGGGAGAAAAACTGTTTTTT CSVQQGLGEKLFF
TRBJ2-1 TRBV30 NA NA TGTGCCTGGAGTCCAACAACCGACCCCTACAATGAGCAGTTCTTC CAWSPTTDPYNEQFF
TRBJ2-1 TRBV29-1 NA TRBD1 TGCAGCGTTGAAGATCGAGGTTGGACAGGGGGTAGTAATGAGCAGTTCTTC CSVEDRGWTGGSNEQFF
TRBJ2-7 TRBV9 few NA TGTGCCAGCAGCGTAGGGGCAGACTCCTACGAGCAGTACTTC CASSVGADSYEQYF
TRBJ2-7 TRBV29-1 once NA TGCAGCGTTGAAACTGAGACCGACTCCTACGAGCAGTACTTC CSVETETDSYEQYF
TRBJ2-3 TRBV29-1 NA NA TGCAGCGTAGAAAGACGACATCCGACCCTGGGCGCAGATACGCAGTATTTT CSVERRHPTLGADTQYF
TRBJ2-1 TRBV29-1 once NA TGCAGCGTTCTCAACAATGAGCAGTTCTTC CSVLNNEQFF
TRBJ2-3 TRBV9 few NA TGTGCCAGCAGCAATAACCGAGGCTCCAGCACAGATACGCAGTATTTT CASSNNRGSSTDTQYF
TRBJ2-3 TRBV5-4 once NA TGTGCCAGCAGCTTGGGACAGGCACTTGTAGATACGCAGTATTTT CASSLGQALVDTQYF
TRBJ2-1 TRBV4-1 NA NA TGCGCCAGCAGTTCAAAGGTAGCTGAGCAGTTCTTC CASSSKVAEQFF
TRBJ2-3 TRBV27 NA NA TGTGCCAGCAGTCCCGAGGGGTTCCCAGATACGCAGTATTTT CASSPEGFPDTQYF
TRBJ2-1 TRBV29-1 once NA TGCAGCGTTGGGGGGTTCTCCTACAATGAGCAGTTCTTC CSVGGFSYNEQFF
TRBJ2-2 TRBV5-4 NA NA TGTGCCAGCAGCTTGGCCCGGGACAATTCCGGGGAGCTGTTTTTT CASSLARDNSGELFF